One sample yielded the 3 T cell receptor beta chains listed below, sequenced in a study of blood T cells in healthy people across ages. PCR was performed a second time for about 6 to 12 cycles using a sample-barcoded 5' primer and a J-beta primer mix. TCRdb used MiXCR to reprocess the 5' RACE reads, holding one entry per CDR3 protein. The sample has around 820,000 distinct CDR3 sequences, roughly 25% seen once. The data also belong to a second study, concerning T cells of mothers and their children.

The material sequenced was blood. These TCRs come from a boy aged 5-17 years in good health.

The chain uses TRBV27 and TRBJ2-6; D uncertain. The length of the CDR3 is 16 residues. V lost 10 bases and J 0 bases, leaving 16 bases between the germline ends. The germline gives CDR1 MNHEY, CDR2 SMNVEV (reference sequence). CDR3 protein: CATLSWMDSGANVLTF. The CDR3, as DNA: TGTGCCACCTTAAGTTGGATGGACTCTGGGGCCAACGTCCTGACTTTC.

There are a few counts of this clonotype. The chain is built from TRBV5-1 and TRBJ1-1, with 7 nucleotides matching TRBD1. The CDR3 has 15 amino acids. Trimming took 0 bases from V and 4 from J; bases not matched to a gene: 6. Germline V gives CDR1 SGHRS, CDR2 YFSETQ. The CDR3 DNA reads TGCGCCAGCAGCTTGGTGACAGGGTCGTCCACTGAAGCTTTCTTT. It codes for CASSLVTGSSTEAFF.

This clonotype has just a few counts. The chain has TRBV29-1 and TRBJ2-5, with 11 nucleotides matching TRBD2. There are 14 residues in the CDR3. Trimming removed 3 bases from V and 5 bases from J; junction bases left unmatched: 5. Germline-derived CDR1 and CDR2 are SQVTM and ANQGSEA. The CDR3 coding sequence is TGCAGCGTTGAGTCCGGGACTAGCGGCGAGACCCAGTACTTC. The encoded protein is CSVESGTSGETQYF.